The clone carrying this T cell receptor beta chain appeared once. The sample belongs to a study of beta chain features in type 1 diabetes. Reverse transcribing all isolated RNA meant expressed TCRB transcripts were sequenced. Repertoires were generated with immunoSEQ multiplex PCR, while TCRdb's copy carries only in-frame clones and drops some. The repertoire consists of fewer than 250,000 clones, with under 70% occurring once and the leading ten covering about 0.051%. CD45RO/CCR7/CD25/CD127/CD95/CD27 staining was used to isolate CD4+ naive, central memory, regulatory and stem cell-like memory cells by sorting. Material for sequencing was naive CD4+ T cells from blood. The clonotype was recovered from a man younger than 45 in good health.

The CDR3 nucleotides read TGTGCCAGCAGCGCCTTCGGGGGGCGGCCCCAGCATTTT. It is translated as CASSAFGGRPQHF. This rearrangement joins TRBV9 to TRBJ1-5; possible D gene TRBD1, 6 bases. CDR3 size: 13 residues. Per germline, CDR1 SGDLS and CDR2 YYNGEE. V was shortened by 3 bases and J by 9 bases, with 13 bases between the two germline ends.